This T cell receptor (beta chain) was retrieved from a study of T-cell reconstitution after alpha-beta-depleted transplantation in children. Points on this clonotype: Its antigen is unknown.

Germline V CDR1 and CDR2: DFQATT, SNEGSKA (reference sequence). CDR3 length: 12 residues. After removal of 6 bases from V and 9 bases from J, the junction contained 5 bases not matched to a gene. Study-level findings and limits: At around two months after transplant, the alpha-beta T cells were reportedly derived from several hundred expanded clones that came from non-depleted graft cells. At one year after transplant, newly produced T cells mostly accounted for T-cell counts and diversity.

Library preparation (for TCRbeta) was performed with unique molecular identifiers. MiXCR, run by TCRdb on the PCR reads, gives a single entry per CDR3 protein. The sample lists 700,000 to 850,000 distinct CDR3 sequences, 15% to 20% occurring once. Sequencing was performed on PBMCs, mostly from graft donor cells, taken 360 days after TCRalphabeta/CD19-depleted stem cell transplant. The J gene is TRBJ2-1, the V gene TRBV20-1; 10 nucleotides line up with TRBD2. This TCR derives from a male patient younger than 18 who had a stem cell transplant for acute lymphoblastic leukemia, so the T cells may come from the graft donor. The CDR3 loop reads CSAPLAGAEQFF. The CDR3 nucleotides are TGCAGTGCACCGCTAGCGGGAGCTGAGCAGTTCTTC.